This T cell receptor beta chain was captured in a study of Graves' ophthalmopathy and Graves' hyperthyroidism. Study-wide background: Upon initial diagnosis and before any treatment, peripheral blood was collected.

V lost 4 bases to trimming and J lost 8 bases; unmatched junction nucleotides: 11. The CDR3 length is 15 residues. CDR1 SGHTA and CDR2 FQGNSA come from the germline V gene. General study findings and limits: Researchers report that a 13-signature model separated ophthalmopathy from stable hyperthyroidism, posting around 86% sensitivity and about 80% specificity. For predicting ophthalmopathy progression, the model had nearly 71% sensitivity and approximately 77% specificity.

This clonotype showed up many times. Antigen: not known. Diagnostic conclusions were grounded in clinical symptoms, serum thyroxine, TRAb, thyroid ultrasound and orbital computed tomography. Amplification of the TCR beta CDR3 regions used RNA transcripts (as template). HTBI primers primed a first-round RT-PCR, and a second-round multiplex PCR followed. TCRdb re-derived calls from the multiplex PCR reads in MiXCR, one entry per CDR3 protein. The data hold approximately 640,000 distinct CDR3 sequences, with about 38% observed a single time. The sequence was obtained from an adult man with Graves' ophthalmopathy. Input material: peripheral blood. The V gene is TRBV7-2, the J gene TRBJ1-2, with 9 bases aligning to TRBD1. The CDR3 region is CASSSAGQGPRGYTF. In nucleotides, the CDR3 is TGTGCCAGCAGCTCAGCAGGACAGGGGCCCAGGGGCTACACCTTC.